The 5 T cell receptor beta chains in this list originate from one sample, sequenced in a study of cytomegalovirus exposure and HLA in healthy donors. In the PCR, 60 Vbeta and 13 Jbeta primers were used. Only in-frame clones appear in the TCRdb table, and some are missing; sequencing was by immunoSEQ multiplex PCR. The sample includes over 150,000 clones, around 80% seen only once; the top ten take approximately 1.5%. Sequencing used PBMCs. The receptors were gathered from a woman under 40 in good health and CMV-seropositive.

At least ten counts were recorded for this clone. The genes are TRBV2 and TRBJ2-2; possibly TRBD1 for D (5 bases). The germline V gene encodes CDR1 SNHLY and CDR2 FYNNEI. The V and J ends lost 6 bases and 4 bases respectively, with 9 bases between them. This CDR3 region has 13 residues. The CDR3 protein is CASRWGGTGELFF. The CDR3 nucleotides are TGTGCCAGCAGGTGGGGCGGCACCGGGGAGCTGTTTTTT.

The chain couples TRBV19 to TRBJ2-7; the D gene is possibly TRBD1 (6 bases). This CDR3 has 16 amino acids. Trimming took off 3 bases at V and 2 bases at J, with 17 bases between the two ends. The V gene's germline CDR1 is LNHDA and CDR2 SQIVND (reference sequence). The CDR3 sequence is CASSIRDTGRPYEQYF. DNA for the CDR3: TGTGCCAGTAGTATCCGGGACACAGGGCGCCCCTACGAGCAGTACTTC.

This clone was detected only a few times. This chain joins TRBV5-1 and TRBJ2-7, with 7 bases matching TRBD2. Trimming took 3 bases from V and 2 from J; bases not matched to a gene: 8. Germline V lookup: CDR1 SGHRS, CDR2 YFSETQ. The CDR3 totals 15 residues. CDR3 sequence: CASSSDGGSPYEQYF. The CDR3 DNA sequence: TGCGCCAGCAGCTCGGACGGGGGGTCCCCCTACGAGCAGTACTTC.

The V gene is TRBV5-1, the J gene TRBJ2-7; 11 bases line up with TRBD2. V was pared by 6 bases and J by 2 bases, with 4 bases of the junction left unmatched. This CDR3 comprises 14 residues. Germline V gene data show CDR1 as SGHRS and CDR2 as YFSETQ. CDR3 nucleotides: TGCGCCAGCACCGGGACTAGCGGAACCTACGAGCAGTACTTC. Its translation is CASTGTSGTYEQYF. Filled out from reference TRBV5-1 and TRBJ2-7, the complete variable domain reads KAGVTQTPRYLIKTRGQQVTLSCSPISGHRSVSWYQQTPGQGLQFLFEYFSETQRNKGNFPGRFSGRQFSNSRSEMNVSTLELGDSALYLCASTGTSGTYEQYFGPGTRLTVT.

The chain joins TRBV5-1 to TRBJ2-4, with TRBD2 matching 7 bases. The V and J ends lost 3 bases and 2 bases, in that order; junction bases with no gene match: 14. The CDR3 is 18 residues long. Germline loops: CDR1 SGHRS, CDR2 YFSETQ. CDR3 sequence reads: CASSWGGVAEPTKNIQYF. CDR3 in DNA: TGCGCCAGCAGCTGGGGGGGGGTGGCGGAACCTACCAAAAACATTCAGTACTTC.